The entry below gives a single TCR beta chain sequence along with its context. Using immunoSEQ multiplex PCR, the repertoire was profiled, and TCRdb retains in-frame clones only, with some absent. Seen here are approximately 320,000 clones, roughly 70% observed once, and the top ten hold around 6.6%. This sample is drawn from a study of cytotoxic CD8 clonotypes in ibrutinib-treated CLL. About the research overall: Once treatment had gone on for a median of around eleven months, range 6 to 36, response samples were drawn. On average, 94,082 productive rearrangements and over 250,000 productive templates per sample.

The sequence came from a human donor with chronic lymphocytic leukemia. The input for sequencing was PBMCs, taken after 36 months of ibrutinib treatment.

The CDR3 nucleotides read TGTGCCAGCAGCAAAGCCGCTTTTTGTACTAGTGTAGCCAAAAACATTCAGTACTTC. Its protein product is CASSKAAFCTSVAKNIQYF. The J gene is TRBJ2-4, the V gene TRBV21-1; the table calls TRBD2, which could not be checked here. TRBV21-1 is a pseudogene segment. The CDR3 spans 19 residues.